Given below is one T cell receptor (beta chain) in context. The V end was cut by 3 bases, the J end by 4 bases, with 7 bases between. CDR1 is SGHAT and CDR2 is FQNNGV in the germline V gene. The CDR3 extends over 13 amino acids. Patients of the Seattle cohort, enrolled during active infection, were followed longitudinally. Authors' processing steps: Quantification of nucleated cells was approximated via reference gene primer amplification. Method: immunoSEQ multiplex PCR; TCRdb's copy keeps in-frame clones and lacks some. From that table come the V and J calls and clone size; the DNA was used to work out D and trimming. Seen here are 250,000 to 350,000 clones, almost 90% observed once, and the top ten hold roughly 12%. The source of the sample is a study of blood T cell repertoires in COVID-19. Study-level information: Donors in the United States, Italy and Spain gave samples during acute or convalescent COVID-19. Sample material is recorded as cDNA or gDNA derived from T cells, B-cell-depleted T cells, or PBMCs.

Input material: peripheral blood. This TCR came from a woman younger than 45 with COVID-19, enrolled during active disease. The chain is built from TRBV11-2 and TRBJ2-1; D call uncertain. CDR3 nucleotides: TGTGCCAGCAGCTTGCCCCAGTACAATGAGCAGTTCTTC. It specifies CASSLPQYNEQFF.